A selection of T cell receptor beta chains follows, all from one sample in a study of post-analysis software for immune sequencing data. TCRdb reprocessed the PCR reads with MiXCR, giving one entry per CDR3 protein. The table shows some 260,000 distinct CDR3 sequences, with 36% occurring only once. Sequenced: blood. These receptors all stem from a girl aged 10 to 17 with multiple sclerosis. CDR3s include the opening cysteine and the closing phenylalanine or tryptophan. The D gene is left open where the match is weak. Size is omitted from some rows. Given values are once, few, many or a class for expanded clones.

abundance | d_gene | j_gene | len | v_gene | CDR3aa | CDR3nt
- | TRBD1 | TRBJ2-3 | 15 | TRBV5-1 | CASSPTGTGGDTQYF | TGCGCCAGCAGCCCCACCGGGACAGGGGGAGATACGCAGTATTTT
- | TRBD2 | TRBJ2-4 | 16 | TRBV12-3/TRBV12-4 | CASSYGVTSGSEEQYF | TGTGCCAGCAGTTACGGGGTGACTAGCGGGAGTGAAGAGCAGTACTTC
many | TRBD1 | TRBJ1-5 | 15 | TRBV12-3/TRBV12-4 | CASSIDREVLQPQHF | TGTGCCAGCAGCATCGACAGGGAGGTATTACAGCCCCAGCATTTT
few | TRBD2 | TRBJ2-3 | 16 | TRBV25-1 | CASSPQGRGGPDTQYF | TGTGCCAGCAGTCCCCAGGGGCGGGGGGGCCCAGATACGCAGTATTTT
many | - | TRBJ1-2 | 13 | TRBV28 | CASSGGTDYGYTF | TGTGCCAGCAGTGGCGGGACGGACTATGGCTACACCTTC
few | - | TRBJ2-1 | 16 | TRBV7-9 | CASSLNVGRLRNEQFF | TGTGCCAGCAGCTTAAACGTGGGCCGCCTACGCAATGAGCAGTTCTTC
- | TRBD2 | TRBJ2-5 | 14 | TRBV7-2 | CASRGTSGRREQYF | TGTGCCAGCAGAGGGACTAGCGGGAGACGTGAGCAGTACTTC
- | - | TRBJ2-7 | 11 | TRBV20-1 | CSAQAGYEQYF | TGCAGTGCACAAGCGGGCTACGAGCAGTACTTC
- | - | TRBJ2-1 | 12 | TRBV7-9 | CASSTRANEQFF | TGTGCCAGCAGCACACGAGCAAATGAGCAGTTCTTC
- | TRBD2 | TRBJ2-3 | 18 | TRBV4-2 | CASSQDNGSGRDTDTQYF | TGTGCCAGCAGCCAAGATAATGGTAGCGGGAGGGACACAGATACGCAGTATTTT
many | TRBD1 | TRBJ1-6 | 15 | TRBV6-5 | CASRTGQGARSPLHF | TGTGCCAGCAGGACTGGACAGGGGGCCCGGTCACCCCTCCACTTT